What follows are 17 T cell receptor beta chains derived from one specimen sequenced in a study of identical twins. Using its own MiXCR run on the 5' RACE reads, TCRdb lists one record per CDR3 protein. This sample has a few hundred thousand distinct CDR3 sequences; about 18% occur once, and the top ten carry about 12%. The specimen sequenced was naive T cells sorted from blood. The receptors come from a man in his fifties in good health.

This clonotype was seen more than once but under ten times. The chain is built from TRBV18 and TRBJ2-5; tentative D call: TRBD1 (5 bases). CDR3 size: 14 residues. From germline, CDR1 is KGHSH and CDR2 LQKENI. V lost 0 bases and J lost 4, with 9 bases in between. DNA for the CDR3: TGTGCCAGCTCACCACCTGCCAGGGCAGAGACCCAGTACTTC. Its translation: CASSPPARAETQYF.

The chain joins TRBV10-2 to TRBJ2-3; the D is unclear. In germline, CDR1 is WSHSY, CDR2 SAAADI. V lost 1 base and J 1 base, leaving 12 bases between the germline ends. The CDR3 is made up of 16 amino acids. CDR3: CASSELIVFGTDTQYF. The CDR3 coding sequence is TGCGCCAGCAGTGAGTTAATTGTTTTTGGCACAGATACGCAGTATTTT.

This clonotype was picked up many times. CDR3 nucleotides: TGCGCCAGCAGATTAGACATAAGCTCCTACAATGAGCAGTTCTTC. It codes for CASRLDISSYNEQFF. The chain uses TRBV5-1 and TRBJ2-1; the D is unclear. The germline CDR1 and CDR2 sequences are SGHRS and YFSETQ. This CDR3 spans 15 amino acids. The V end was cut by 5 bases, the J end by 0 bases, with 12 bases between.

This clonotype was observed a handful of times. The V call is TRBV15, the J call TRBJ2-1; 10 bases align to TRBD2. The CDR3 runs to 14 residues. V shed 5 bases and J 8 bases; nucleotides not matched to a gene: 6. CDR1 is LNHNV, CDR2 YYDKDF, per germline (reference sequence). The CDR3, as DNA: TGTGCCACCAGCCTAGGTAGCGGGAGGTATGAGCAGTTCTTC. It translates to CATSLGSGRYEQFF.

This clonotype turned up a few times. J is TRBJ2-1 and V is TRBV20-1, with a tentative D call TRBD2 (6 bases). CDR3 length: 12 amino acids. The germline gives CDR1 DFQATT, CDR2 SNEGSKA (reference sequence). Trimming cost V 8 bases and J 5 bases, with 13 bases left between them. CDR3 in amino acids: CSRGLIDNEQFF. CDR3 DNA sequence: TGCAGTAGGGGACTCATAGACAATGAGCAGTTCTTC.

This clonotype was seen many times. The chain joins TRBV5-5 to TRBJ2-7; a weak D match, TRBD1 (5 bases). The CDR3 totals 16 residues. From germline, CDR1 is SGHKS and CDR2 YYEKEE (reference sequence). V was cut by 0 bases and J by 1 base, with 14 bases left in between. CDR3 amino acids: CASSLGRDSRSYEQYF. CDR3 nucleotides: TGTGCCAGCAGCTTGGGGCGTGACAGCCGATCCTACGAGCAGTACTTC.

The V gene is TRBV3-1, the J gene TRBJ2-7, with TRBD2 matching 12 bases. The CDR3 has 17 amino acids. The ends lost 4 bases at V and 0 bases at J; junction bases unmatched: 7. Germline assignment: CDR1 LGHDT and CDR2 YNNKEL (reference sequence). The CDR3 sequence is CASSRWTSGDSSYEQYF. The DNA for the CDR3 is TGTGCCAGCAGCCGGTGGACTAGCGGGGATTCCTCCTACGAGCAGTACTTC.

CDR3 amino acids: CASSYGQTMYQETQYF. DNA for the CDR3: TGTGCCAGCAGCTACGGACAGACTATGTACCAAGAGACCCAGTACTTC. This chain uses TRBV7-6 with TRBJ2-5; D is possibly TRBD1 (6 bases). Trimming removed 4 bases from V and 0 bases from J, with 15 bases in between. Per the germline V gene, CDR1 is SGHVS and CDR2 is FNYEAQ. The CDR3 is 16 residues long.

V usage is TRBV7-8 and J usage is TRBJ1-2; D might be TRBD1 (5 bases). Trimming pared 1 base from V and 3 bases from J, leaving 12 bases between. The CDR3 runs 15 residues. Germline CDR1 SGHVS, CDR2 FQNEAQ. CDR3 DNA: TGTGCCAGCAGCTTAGGGAGGGGACCGGACTATGGCTACACCTTC. Protein: CASSLGRGPDYGYTF.

This clonotype was picked up a small number of times. The rearrangement joins TRBV7-2 to TRBJ2-7; the match to TRBD1 covers 9 bases. The V gene end was trimmed by 8 bases and the J gene end by 3 bases; junction bases not matched to a gene: 5. CDR3 length: 13 residues. Germline V gene lookup returns CDR1 SGHTA and CDR2 FQGNSA. CDR3 in DNA: TGTGCCAGCGGGGTGACAGGGGGCTACGAGCAGTACTTC. The encoded protein is CASGVTGGYEQYF.

This clonotype was counted many times. J is TRBJ1-5 and V is TRBV7-2; no clear D gene. The CDR3 sequence is 12 residues long. The germline CDR1 and CDR2 sequences are SGHTA and FQGNSA. The V gene lost 2 bases and the J gene lost 6 bases, with 5 bases spanning the gap. The CDR3 protein is CASSLLAQPQHF. The DNA for the CDR3 is TGTGCCAGCAGCTTATTGGCTCAGCCCCAGCATTTT.

This clonotype has a handful of counts. The chain carries TRBV6-2 or TRBV6-3 and TRBJ2-7, with 9 bases fitting TRBD1. The CDR3 runs 15 residues. Germline CDR1 reads MNHEY; CDR2 reads SVGEGT. Trimming cost V 4 bases and J 1 base; bases outside gene matches: 5. DNA for the CDR3: TGTGCCAGCAGTTCTTACAGGGGGCGATCCTACGAGCAGTACTTC. Amino acid sequence: CASSSYRGRSYEQYF.

The sample holds a few counts of this clonotype. The V call is TRBV5-5, the J call TRBJ1-2; possible D gene TRBD1, 6 bases. V was shortened by 4 bases and J by 0 bases, with 16 bases between the two germline ends. CDR1 is SGHKS, CDR2 YYEKEE, per germline (reference sequence). The CDR3 extends over 16 amino acids. CDR3 bases: TGTGCCAGCAGCCAGGGACACGCGGTTACTAACTATGGCTACACCTTC. Translation: CASSQGHAVTNYGYTF.

This clonotype was counted many times. J is TRBJ1-2 and V is TRBV6-4; TRBD1 is a possible D gene (6 bases). The CDR3 sequence is 15 residues long. V lost 2 bases to trimming and J lost 8 bases, with 18 bases between them. Germline values: CDR1 MRHNA, CDR2 SNTAGT. The CDR3 sequence: CASSDPGTTAGGYTF. In DNA form, the CDR3 reads TGTGCCAGCAGTGACCCCGGGACAACTGCGGGAGGCTACACCTTC.

V is TRBV20-1 and J is TRBJ2-5; tentatively, D is TRBD1 or TRBD2 (5 bases each). The CDR3 runs to 15 residues. Trimming stripped 4 bases from V and 5 bases from J, with 20 bases between. Germline loops: CDR1 DFQATT, CDR2 SNEGSKA (reference sequence). In DNA, the CDR3 is TGCAGTGCTACCCCCCCGTGGACACGGGACGAGACCCAGTACTTC. Its protein product is CSATPPWTRDETQYF.

The chain carries TRBV4-3 and TRBJ1-2; D might be TRBD1 (5 bases). This CDR3 region has 15 residues. Between the trimmed V and J ends, which lost 0 bases and 0 bases, there was a span of 8 bases. CDR1 LGHNA and CDR2 YSLEER come from the germline V gene. The CDR3 coding sequence is TGCGCCAGCAGCCAAGAAGGGACCTCTAACTATGGCTACACCTTC. Its translation is CASSQEGTSNYGYTF.

At least ten counts were recorded for this clonotype. V gene TRBV9 combines with J gene TRBJ1-1, with D hard to call. Germline CDR1 reads SGDLS; CDR2 reads YYNGEE. The V end was cut by 0 bases, the J end by 0 bases, with 3 bases between. The CDR3 totals 13 residues. The DNA for the CDR3 is TGTGCCAGCAGCGTAGGAATGAACACTGAAGCTTTCTTT. Its translation: CASSVGMNTEAFF.